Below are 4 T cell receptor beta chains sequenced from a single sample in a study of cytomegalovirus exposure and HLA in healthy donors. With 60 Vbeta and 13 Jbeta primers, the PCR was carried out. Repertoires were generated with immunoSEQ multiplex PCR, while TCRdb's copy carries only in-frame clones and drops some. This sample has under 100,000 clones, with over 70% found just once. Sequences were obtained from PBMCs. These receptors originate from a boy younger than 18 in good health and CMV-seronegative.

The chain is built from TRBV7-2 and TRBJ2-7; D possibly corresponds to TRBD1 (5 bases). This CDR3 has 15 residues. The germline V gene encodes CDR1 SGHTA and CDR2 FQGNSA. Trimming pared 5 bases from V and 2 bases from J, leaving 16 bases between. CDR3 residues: CASSPVAAGPYEQYF. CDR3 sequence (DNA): TGTGCCAGCAGCCCAGTAGCCGCAGGGCCCTACGAGCAGTACTTC.

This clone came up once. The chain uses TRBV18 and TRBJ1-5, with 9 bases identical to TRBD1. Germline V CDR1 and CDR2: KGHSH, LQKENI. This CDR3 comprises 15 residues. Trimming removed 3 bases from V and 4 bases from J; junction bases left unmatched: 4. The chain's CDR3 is CASSPVGTGNQPQHF. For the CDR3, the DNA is TGTGCCAGCTCACCGGTTGGGACAGGGAATCAGCCCCAGCATTTT.

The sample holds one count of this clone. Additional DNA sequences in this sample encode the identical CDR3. The CDR3 here is CASSYAGTGGNYGYTF. The DNA for the CDR3 is TGTGCCAGCAGTTACGCCGGGACAGGGGGAAACTATGGCTACACCTTC. The chain has TRBV6-5 and TRBJ1-2, with 11 bases aligning to TRBD1. This CDR3 has 16 amino acids. Per germline, CDR1 MNHEY and CDR2 SVGAGI. The V gene end was trimmed by 2 bases and the J gene end by 2 bases; junction bases not matched to a gene: 4.

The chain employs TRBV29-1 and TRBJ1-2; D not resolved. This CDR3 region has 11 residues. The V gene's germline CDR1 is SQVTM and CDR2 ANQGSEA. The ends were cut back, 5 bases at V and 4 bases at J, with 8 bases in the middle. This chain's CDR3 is CSVRELYGYTF. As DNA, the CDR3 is TGCAGCGTTCGCGAACTCTATGGCTACACCTTC.